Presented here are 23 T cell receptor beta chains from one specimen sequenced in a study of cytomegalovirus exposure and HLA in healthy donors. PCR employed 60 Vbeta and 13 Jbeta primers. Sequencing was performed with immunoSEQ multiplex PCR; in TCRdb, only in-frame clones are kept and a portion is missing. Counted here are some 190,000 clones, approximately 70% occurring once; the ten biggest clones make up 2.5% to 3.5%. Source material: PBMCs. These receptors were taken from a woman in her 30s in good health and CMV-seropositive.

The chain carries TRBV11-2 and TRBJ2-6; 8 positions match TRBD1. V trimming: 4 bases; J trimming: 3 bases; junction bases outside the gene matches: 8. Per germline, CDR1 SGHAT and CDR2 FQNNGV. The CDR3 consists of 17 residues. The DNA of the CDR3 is TGTGCCAGCAGCTGGGACAGGCTCATTGGTGGGGCCAACGTCCTGACTTTC. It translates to CASSWDRLIGGANVLTF.

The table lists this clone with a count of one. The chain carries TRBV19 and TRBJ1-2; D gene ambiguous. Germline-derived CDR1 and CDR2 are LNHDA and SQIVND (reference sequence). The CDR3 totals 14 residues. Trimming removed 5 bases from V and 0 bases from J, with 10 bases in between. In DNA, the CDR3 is TGTGCCAGTAGTGGTGAACTAACTAACTATGGCTACACCTTC. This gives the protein CASSGELTNYGYTF.

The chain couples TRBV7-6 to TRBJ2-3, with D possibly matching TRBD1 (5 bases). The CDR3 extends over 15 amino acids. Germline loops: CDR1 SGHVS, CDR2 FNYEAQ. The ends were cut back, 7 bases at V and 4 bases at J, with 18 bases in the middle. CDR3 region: CASNNLGAKPDTQYF. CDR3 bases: TGTGCCAGCAACAATTTAGGGGCTAAGCCAGATACGCAGTATTTT.

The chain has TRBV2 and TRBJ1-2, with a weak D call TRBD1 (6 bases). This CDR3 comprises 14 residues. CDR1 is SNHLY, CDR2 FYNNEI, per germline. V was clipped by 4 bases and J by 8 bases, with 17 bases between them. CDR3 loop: CASSAAGTTRGYTF. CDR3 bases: TGTGCCAGCAGTGCAGCCGGGACAACCAGGGGCTACACCTTC.

The CDR3 region has the DNA TGTGCCAGCAGCTCCCGGGACAGGGCGGTTTCGGAAGCTTTCTTT. This codes for CASSSRDRAVSEAFF. This rearrangement joins TRBV5-6 to TRBJ1-1, with 9 bases fitting TRBD1. Germline values: CDR1 SGHDT, CDR2 YYEEEE. The junction had 11 bases not matched to a gene; V was cut back by 3 bases and J by 8 bases. The CDR3 runs 15 residues.

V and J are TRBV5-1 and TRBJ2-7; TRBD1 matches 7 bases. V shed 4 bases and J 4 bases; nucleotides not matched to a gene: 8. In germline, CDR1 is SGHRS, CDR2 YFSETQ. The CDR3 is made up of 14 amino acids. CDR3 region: CASSPDRARYEQYF. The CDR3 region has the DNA TGCGCCAGCAGCCCCGACAGGGCAAGGTACGAGCAGTACTTC.

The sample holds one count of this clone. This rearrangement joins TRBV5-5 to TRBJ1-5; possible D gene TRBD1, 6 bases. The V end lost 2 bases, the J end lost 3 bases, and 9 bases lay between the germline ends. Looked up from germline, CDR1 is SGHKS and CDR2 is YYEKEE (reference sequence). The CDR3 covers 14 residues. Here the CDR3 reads CASSLPGVNQPQHF. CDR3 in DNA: TGTGCCAGCAGCTTACCAGGGGTCAATCAGCCCCAGCATTTT.

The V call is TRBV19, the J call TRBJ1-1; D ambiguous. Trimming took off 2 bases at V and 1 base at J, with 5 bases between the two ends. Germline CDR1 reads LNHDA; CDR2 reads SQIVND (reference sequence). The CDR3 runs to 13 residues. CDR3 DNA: TGTGCCAGTAGTATAACGAGGAACACTGAAGCTTTCTTT. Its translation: CASSITRNTEAFF.

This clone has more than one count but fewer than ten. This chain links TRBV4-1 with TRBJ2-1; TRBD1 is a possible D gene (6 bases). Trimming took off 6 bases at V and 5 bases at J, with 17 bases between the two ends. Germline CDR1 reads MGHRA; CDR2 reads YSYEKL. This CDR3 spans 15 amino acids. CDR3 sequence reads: CASRGRQALNNEQFF. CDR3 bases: TGCGCCAGCAGGGGGAGACAGGCGCTCAACAATGAGCAGTTCTTC.

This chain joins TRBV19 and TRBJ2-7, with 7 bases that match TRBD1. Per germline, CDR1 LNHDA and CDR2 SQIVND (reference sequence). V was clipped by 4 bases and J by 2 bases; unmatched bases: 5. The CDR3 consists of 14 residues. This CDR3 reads CASSRGGQTYEQYF. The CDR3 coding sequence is TGTGCCAGTAGTAGAGGGGGACAGACCTACGAGCAGTACTTC.

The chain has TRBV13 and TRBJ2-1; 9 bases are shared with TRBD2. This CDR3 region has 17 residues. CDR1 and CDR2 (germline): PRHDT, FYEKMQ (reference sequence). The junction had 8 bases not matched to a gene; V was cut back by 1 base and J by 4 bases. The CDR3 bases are TGTGCCAGCAGCTTAGCAGGCGGGAGGGCCGCATACAATGAGCAGTTCTTC. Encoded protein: CASSLAGGRAAYNEQFF.

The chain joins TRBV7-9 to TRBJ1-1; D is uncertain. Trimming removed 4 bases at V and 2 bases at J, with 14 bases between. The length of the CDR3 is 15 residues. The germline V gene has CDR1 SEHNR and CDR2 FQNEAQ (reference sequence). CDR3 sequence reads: CASSSPSLGNTEAFF. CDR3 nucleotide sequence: TGTGCCAGCAGCTCCCCTTCTCTAGGTAACACTGAAGCTTTCTTT.

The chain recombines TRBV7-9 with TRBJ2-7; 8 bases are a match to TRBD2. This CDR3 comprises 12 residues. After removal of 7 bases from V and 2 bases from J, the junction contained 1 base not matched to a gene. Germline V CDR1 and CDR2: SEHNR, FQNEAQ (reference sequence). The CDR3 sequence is CASTGGPYEQYF. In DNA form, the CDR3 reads TGTGCCAGCACGGGGGGGCCCTACGAGCAGTACTTC.

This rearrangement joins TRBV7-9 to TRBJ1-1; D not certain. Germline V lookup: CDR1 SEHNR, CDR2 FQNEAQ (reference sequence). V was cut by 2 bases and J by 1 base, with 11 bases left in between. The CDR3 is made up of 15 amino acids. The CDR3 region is CASSLLQTGNTEAFF. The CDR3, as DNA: TGTGCCAGCAGCTTACTACAGACCGGGAACACTGAAGCTTTCTTT. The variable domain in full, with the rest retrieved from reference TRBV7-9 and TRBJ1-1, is DTGVSQNPRHKITKRGQNVTFRCDPISEHNRLYWYRQTLGQGPEFLTYFQNEAQLEKSRLLSDRFSAERPKGSFSTLEIQRTEQGDSAMYLCASSLLQTGNTEAFFGQGTRLTVV.

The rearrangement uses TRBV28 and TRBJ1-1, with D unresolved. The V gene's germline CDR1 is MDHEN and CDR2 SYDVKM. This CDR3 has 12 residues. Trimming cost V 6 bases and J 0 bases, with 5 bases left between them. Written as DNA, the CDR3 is TGTGCCAGCAGCATAGTGAACACTGAAGCTTTCTTT. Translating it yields CASSIVNTEAFF.

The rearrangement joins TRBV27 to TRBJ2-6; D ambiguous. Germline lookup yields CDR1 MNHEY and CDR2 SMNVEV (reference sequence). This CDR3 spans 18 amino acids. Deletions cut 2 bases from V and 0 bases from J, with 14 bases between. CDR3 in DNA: TGTGCCAGCAGTTTAAGCGCCATTTCGAGCTCTGGGGCCAACGTCCTGACTTTC. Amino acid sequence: CASSLSAISSSGANVLTF.

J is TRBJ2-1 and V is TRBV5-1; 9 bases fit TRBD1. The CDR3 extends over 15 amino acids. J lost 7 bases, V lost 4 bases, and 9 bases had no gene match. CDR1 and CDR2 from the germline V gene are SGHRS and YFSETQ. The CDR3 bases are TGCGCCAGCAGCCCCCGGGACAGGGTCAGTAATGAGCAGTTCTTC. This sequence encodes CASSPRDRVSNEQFF.

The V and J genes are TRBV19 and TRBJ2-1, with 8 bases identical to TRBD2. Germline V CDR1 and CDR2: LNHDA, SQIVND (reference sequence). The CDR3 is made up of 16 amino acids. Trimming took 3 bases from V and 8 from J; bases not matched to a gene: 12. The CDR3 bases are TGTGCCAGTAGTATTGTCGCGGGAGGAAGTAAAGATGAGCAGTTCTTC. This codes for CASSIVAGGSKDEQFF.

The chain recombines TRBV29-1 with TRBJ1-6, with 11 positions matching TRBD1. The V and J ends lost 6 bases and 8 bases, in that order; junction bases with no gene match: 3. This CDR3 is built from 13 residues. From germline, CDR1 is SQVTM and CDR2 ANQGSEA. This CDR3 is CSVGTGGDSPLHF. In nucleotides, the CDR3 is TGCAGCGTGGGGACAGGGGGTGATTCACCCCTCCACTTT. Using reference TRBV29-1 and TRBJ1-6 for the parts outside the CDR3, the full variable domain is SAVISQKPSRDICQRGTSLTIQCQVDSQVTMMFWYRQQPGQSLTLIATANQGSEATYESGFVIDKFPISRPNLTFSTLTVSNMSPEDSSIYLCSVGTGGDSPLHFGNGTRLTVT.

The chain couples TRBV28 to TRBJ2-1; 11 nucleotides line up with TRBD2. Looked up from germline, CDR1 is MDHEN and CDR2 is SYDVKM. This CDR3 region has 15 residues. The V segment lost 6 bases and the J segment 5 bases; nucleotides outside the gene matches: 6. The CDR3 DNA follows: TGTGCCAGCAGCACCGGGACTAGCGGACACAATGAGCAGTTCTTC. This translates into CASSTGTSGHNEQFF.

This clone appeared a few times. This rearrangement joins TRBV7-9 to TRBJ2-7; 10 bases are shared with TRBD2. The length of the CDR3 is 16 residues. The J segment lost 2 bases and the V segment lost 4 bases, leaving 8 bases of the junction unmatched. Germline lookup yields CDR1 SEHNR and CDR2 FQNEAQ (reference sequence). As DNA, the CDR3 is TGTGCCAGCAGCTCGCGGCGGCTAGCGGGAGCCTACGAGCAGTACTTC. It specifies CASSSRRLAGAYEQYF. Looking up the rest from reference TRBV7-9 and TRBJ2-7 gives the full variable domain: DTGVSQNPRHKITKRGQNVTFRCDPISEHNRLYWYRQTLGQGPEFLTYFQNEAQLEKSRLLSDRFSAERPKGSFSTLEIQRTEQGDSAMYLCASSSRRLAGAYEQYFGPGTRLTVT.

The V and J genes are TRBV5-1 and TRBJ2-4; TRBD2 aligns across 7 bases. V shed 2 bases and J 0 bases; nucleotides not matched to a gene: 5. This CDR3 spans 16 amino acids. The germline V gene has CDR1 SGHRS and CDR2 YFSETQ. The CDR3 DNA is TGCGCCAGCAGCTTTGGGGGGGGTATAGCCAAAAACATTCAGTACTTC. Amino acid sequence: CASSFGGGIAKNIQYF.

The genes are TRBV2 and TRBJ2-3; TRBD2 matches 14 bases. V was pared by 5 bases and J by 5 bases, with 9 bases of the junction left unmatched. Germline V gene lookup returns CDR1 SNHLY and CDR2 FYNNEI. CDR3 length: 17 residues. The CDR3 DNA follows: TGTGCCAGCAGTCCCGGACTAGCGGGAGGCCGGGGAGATACGCAGTATTTT. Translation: CASSPGLAGGRGDTQYF.